Detailed here is one T cell receptor beta chain. As processed by the authors: Quantification of nucleated cells was approximated via reference gene primer amplification. Some clones are missing from TCRdb's copy, which holds only in-frame ones; the method was immunoSEQ multiplex PCR. The D gene and trimming were derived from the DNA, and the V and J assignments and clone size from that table. The sample has around 330,000 clones, approximately 89% seen once. These data belong to a study of blood T cell repertoires in COVID-19. Turning to the study itself: T cells, B-cell-depleted T cells, or PBMCs supplied cDNA or gDNA.

CDR1 and CDR2 from the germline V gene are MGHRA and YSYEKL. The V end was cut by 1 base, the J end by 5 bases, with 12 bases between. CDR3 length equals 15 residues. The participants were between about 18 and 90 years old and came from 24 US areas. Self-reported history from a screening survey and questionnaire set each donor's cohort. This receptor was identified in a middle-aged woman who had recovered from COVID-19. The sequencing input was PBMCs or T cells enriched from blood (not recorded which). The chain has TRBV4-1 and TRBJ1-5; possibly TRBD1 for D (5 bases). As DNA, the CDR3 is TGCGCCAGCAGCCAAGTGGGGCTGGGGTATCAGCCCCAGCATTTT. It specifies CASSQVGLGYQPQHF.